This T cell receptor (beta chain) was found in a study of blood T cell repertoires in COVID-19. Looking at the study overall: Specimens from acute and convalescent COVID-19 originated in the United States, Italy and Spain. From T cells, B-cell-depleted T cells, or PBMCs came the material, which was cDNA or gDNA.

Original processing notes: Estimates of nucleated cell counts were drawn from the amplification of reference gene primers. Sequencing was performed with immunoSEQ multiplex PCR; in TCRdb, only in-frame clones are kept and a portion is missing. Clonal size and the V and J genes are those of that table, whereas D and trimming came from the DNA. Of under 200,000 clones in the sample, around 83% were seen once. The V segment lost 7 bases and the J segment 5 bases; nucleotides outside the gene matches: 15. There are 16 residues in the CDR3. Looked up from germline, CDR1 is MNHEY and CDR2 is SMNVEV (reference sequence).

Sample: peripheral blood. This clonotype was obtained from a human donor in a cohort sampled during active COVID-19. The rearrangement joins TRBV27 to TRBJ1-1; 8 bases agree with TRBD1. CDR3 amino acids: CASIPYRDRSITEAFF. The CDR3 DNA is TGTGCCAGCATTCCCTACCGGGACAGGAGTATAACTGAAGCTTTCTTT.